These 3 T cell receptor beta chains were all obtained from the same sample, sequenced in a study of shared clonotypes between healthy human individuals. Only in-frame clones appear in the TCRdb table, and some are missing; sequencing was by immunoSEQ multiplex PCR. The sample includes hundreds of thousands of clones, roughly 80% of them seen just once. Sequenced sample: PBMCs. The source of these receptors is a woman between 35 and 50 years old in good health. Some clones in this sample may be carry-over from other donors' samples.

Here the CDR3 DNA reads TGTGCCAGCAGCCCGAGTGGGCGGACTCCATCCTACAATGAGCAGTTCTTC. Protein sequence: CASSPSGRTPSYNEQFF. This sequence joins TRBV7-9 and TRBJ2-1; weak D call: TRBD2 (5 bases). CDR3 length: 17 residues. Germline V gene lookup returns CDR1 SEHNR and CDR2 FQNEAQ (reference sequence). Trimming removed 5 bases at V and 1 base at J, with 18 bases between.

This chain uses TRBV2 with TRBJ1-5; tentative D call: TRBD1 (5 bases). Trimming pared 8 bases from V and 3 bases from J, leaving 11 bases between. The CDR3 totals 13 residues. CDR1 is SNHLY and CDR2 is FYNNEI in the germline V gene. CDR3 sequence (DNA): TGTGCCAGCCAGACAGATCACAATCAGCCCCAGCATTTT. It is translated as CASQTDHNQPQHF.

The rearrangement joins TRBV18 to TRBJ1-1, with TRBD1 identical over 7 bases. The germline CDR1 and CDR2 sequences are KGHSH and LQKENI. The length of the CDR3 is 15 residues. V shed 3 bases and J 4 bases; nucleotides not matched to a gene: 8. CDR3 sequence: CASSPRTGDVTEAFF. CDR3 in DNA: TGTGCCAGCTCACCCAGAACAGGGGATGTCACTGAAGCTTTCTTT.